This T cell receptor (beta chain) appears in the sequencing data of a study of T cell responses to AZD1222 COVID-19 vaccine. Germline-derived CDR1 and CDR2 are SGHRS and YFSETQ. The CDR3 sequence is 14 residues long. This clone was counted a few times. Its target is not known. A read error may produce the germline difference seen at one junction end. Method: immunoSEQ multiplex PCR; TCRdb's copy keeps in-frame clones and lacks some. The sample includes about 64,000 clones, 75% to 95% of them seen just once. Study results and caveats: A mostly white British donor set with more females was recruited, and clonal diversity was possibly underestimated.

Sequenced here: peripheral blood, sampled 28 days after the second dose of the MenACWY control vaccine. This chain connects TRBV5-1 to TRBJ2-3, with no clear D. The source of this sequence is an adult who received the MenACWY meningococcal vaccine as a control. As DNA, the CDR3 is TGCGCCAACAGCCTCGACTGGAGCACAGATACGCAGTATTTT. Encoded protein: CANSLDWSTDTQYF.